This T cell receptor beta chain was obtained from a study of OX40 agonist ivuxolimab in advanced cancers. This CDR3 has 15 residues. V lost 2 bases, J lost 1 base, and 10 bases lay in between. Per the germline V gene, CDR1 is SGHDT and CDR2 is YYEEEE. The assay was immunoSEQ multiplex PCR, and TCRdb's table has in-frame clones only and misses some. The sample holds 25,000 to 40,000 clones, over 80% seen once. Study observations and caveats: Expanded peripheral T cells had an undetermined antigen specificity. On average, CD8+ T cells showed a greater number of expanded clones than CD4+. CD4+ and CD8+ blood T cells expanded clonally by week 6 at 0.1 to 3.0 mg/kg.

As to this clone: What it binds is unknown.

The sample was CD4+ or CD8+ T cells sorted from blood, taken in a trial of the OX40 agonist ivuxolimab. The chain combines TRBV5-6 with TRBJ1-5; D gene uncertain. The source of this sequence is an adult with an advanced solid tumor such as melanoma, head and neck, liver or kidney cancer. For the CDR3, the DNA is TGTGCCAGCAGCTTAGGAATGACGAGCAATCAGCCCCAGCATTTT. This encodes CASSLGMTSNQPQHF.